This TCR beta chain was identified in a study of CD8 T cells in Susac syndrome. Findings of the study overall: The relatively small number of individuals in the TCR sequencing and HLA analysis was acknowledged by the study.

Remarks on this clonotype: As yet, its antigen is unknown.

It was treatment-naive patients with stable or active relapsing-remitting disease who made up the multiple sclerosis controls. Reverse transcription used roughly 0.45 to 1 ug RNA and random hexamers. Amplification of TCR beta CDR3 used immunoSEQ multiplex PCR across 54 Vbeta and 13 Jbeta. A single record per CDR3 protein comes from TCRdb applying MiXCR to the immunoSEQ multiplex PCR reads. The table lists a few hundred thousand distinct CDR3 sequences, roughly 92% of them singletons. The V segment lost 2 bases and the J segment 1 base; nucleotides outside the gene matches: 3. The CDR3 runs 16 residues. Germline CDR1 MNHEY, CDR2 SMNVEV (reference sequence).

The source is a human donor with multiple sclerosis. The specimen was CD8+ T cells from PBMCs. V is TRBV27 and J is TRBJ2-4; TRBD2 matches at 9 bases. CDR3 DNA: TGTGCCAGCAGTTTAGCGGGAGGGTTTGCCAAAAACATTCAGTACTTC. It is translated as CASSLAGGFAKNIQYF.